This note documents a single TCR beta chain sequence. Assay: immunoSEQ multiplex PCR; the TCRdb copy retains only in-frame clones and omits some. The table includes about 230,000 clones, approximately 88% detected once. These data are taken from a study of blood T cell repertoires in COVID-19. V shed 1 base and J shed 2 bases, with 12 bases lying between them. The CDR3 runs 16 residues. Germline CDR1 is SGHNT and CDR2 is YYREEE (reference sequence). This receptor was taken from a man between 40 and 49 years old with acute or convalescent COVID-19. The sequenced sample consisted of peripheral blood. This sequence joins TRBV5-4 and TRBJ1-4; no definite D call. CDR3 protein: CASSLTPLETNEKLFF. The CDR3 DNA reads as TGTGCCAGCAGCTTGACCCCGTTGGAGACTAATGAAAAACTGTTTTTT.